What follows is one T cell receptor (beta chain) and its context. The antigen it recognizes is unknown. No clone much larger than this one lies a single base away; base qualities are absent. Patients with a history of autoimmune disease or receiving systemic immunosuppression were excluded from the trial. Peripheral blood for TCR sequencing was collected from all dose cohorts at baseline, on cycle 4 day 1, and on cycle 7 day 1. The samples were drawn from a first-in-human, open-label, multicenter phase I dose-escalation trial of ivuxolimab. Adults with locally advanced or metastatic melanoma, renal cell, hepatocellular, or head and neck squamous cell carcinoma were enrolled in the trial. Before TCR sequencing, CD4+ T cells and CD8+ T cells from peripheral blood were sorted into separate populations. The data derive from a study of OX40 agonist ivuxolimab in advanced cancers. For the study in its entirety: Ivuxolimab was an agonistic, fully human IgG2 monoclonal antibody directed against OX40 (CD134), a costimulatory receptor. The paper covers the monotherapy dose-escalation part of the phase I ivuxolimab trial, which included N of about 50 patients. Of the approximately 50 patients in dose escalation, around 19 had hepatocellular carcinoma, approximately 15 had melanoma, 9 had renal cell carcinoma and 9 had head and neck cancer. Intravenous ivuxolimab was administered to patients every 2 weeks at six dose levels: 0.01, 0.1, 0.3, 1.5, 3 and 10 mg/kg. The point of sequencing TCRbeta in the periphery was to test whether ivuxolimab changed TCR sequence diversity and drove clonal T-cell expansion. Three dose-escalation patients achieved partial responses, one with hepatocellular carcinoma and two with cutaneous melanoma. A male proportion of roughly 80% and a mean age of roughly 55 years, ranging from 23 to 79, were recorded for the dose-escalation cohort. Prior anti-PD-1, anti-PD-L1 or anti-CTLA-4 therapy was permitted, and 30% to 45% of dose-escalation patients had received checkpoint inhibitors.

To sequence the TCRbeta CDR3 region, genomic DNA was isolated from the sorted cells. The immunoSEQ Assay was used to sequence the TCRbeta CDR3 regions. TCRdb took over this immuneACCESS table, retaining in-frame rearrangements with V and J assigned. Such tables are incomplete; in checked studies, under half of the missing clones stem from an unresolved V gene, and the remainder is unexplained. Here the sample has 30,000 to 35,000 clones; 82% occur a single time. 20% to 25% of the sample is taken by the ten largest. The CDR3 goes from the cysteine to the phenylalanine over 16 residues. The DNA shown is the 48-base CDR3, in frame from base 1. V and J lose 2 bases and 3 bases, and a span of 15 bases separates them. CDR1 SGHAT and CDR2 FQNNGV are derived from the germline V gene. Overall study outcomes, separate from this receptor: After ivuxolimab, expanded clones were on average more numerous among CD8+ T cells than among CD4+ T cells. At doses from 0.1 to 3.0 mg/kg, clonal expansion was seen in both CD4+ and CD8+ blood T cells between baseline and week 6. The antigen specificity of the clonally expanded peripheral T cells was not determined. Partial responders in the 0.1-3.0 mg/kg groups had among the lowest normalized peripheral clonal expansion, especially among CD8+ T cells. Low levels of normalized T-cell clonal expansion were also seen in some patients who did not respond.

The chain is encoded by TRBV11-2 joined to TRBJ2-3; the best D guess is TRBD2, with 6 bases matching. The sequence derives from an adult with an advanced solid tumor such as melanoma, head and neck, liver or kidney cancer. The sequencing here drew on CD4+ or CD8+ T cells sorted from blood, taken in a trial of the OX40 agonist ivuxolimab. The DNA sequence is as follows: TGTGCCAGCAGCTTATGGGGGAGGCCGCAAACAGATACGCAGTATTTT. Translated, it gives CASSLWGRPQTDTQYF.